The T cell receptor beta chain under discussion was sequenced for a study of blood T cell repertoires in COVID-19. This clone showed up just once. CDR1 is MNHNY, CDR2 SVGAGI, per germline (reference sequence). The V end was cut by 5 bases, the J end by 5 bases, with 22 bases between. The CDR3 has 17 amino acids. The authors' processing: For nucleated cells, counts were estimated from reference gene primer amplification. Here immunoSEQ multiplex PCR was the method, and the copy in TCRdb shows in-frame clones only, minus some. The V and J calls and clone size come from that table; D and trimming were worked out from the DNA. The sample holds under 55,000 clones, roughly 85% seen once.

Sequencing was carried out using peripheral blood. This receptor was taken from a man in his sixties or seventies with acute or convalescent COVID-19. The V gene is TRBV6-6, the J gene TRBJ1-5; D possibly corresponds to TRBD1 (6 bases). CDR3 bases: TGTGCCAGCAGTCCCGGCGGGGGCCGGCTAGCCGATCAGCCCCAGCATTTT. It is translated as CASSPGGGRLADQPQHF.